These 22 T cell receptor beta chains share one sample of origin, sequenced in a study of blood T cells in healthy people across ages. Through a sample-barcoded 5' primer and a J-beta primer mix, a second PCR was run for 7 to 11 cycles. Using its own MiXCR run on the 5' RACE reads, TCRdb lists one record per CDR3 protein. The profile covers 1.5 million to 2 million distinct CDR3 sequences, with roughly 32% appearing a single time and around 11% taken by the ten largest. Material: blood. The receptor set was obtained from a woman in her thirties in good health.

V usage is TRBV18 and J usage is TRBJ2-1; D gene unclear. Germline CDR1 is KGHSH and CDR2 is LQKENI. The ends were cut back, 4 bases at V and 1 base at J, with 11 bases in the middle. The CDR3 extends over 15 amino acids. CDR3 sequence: CASSRPMRSYNEQFF. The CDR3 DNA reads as TGTGCCAGCTCACGGCCGATGAGGTCCTACAATGAGCAGTTCTTC.

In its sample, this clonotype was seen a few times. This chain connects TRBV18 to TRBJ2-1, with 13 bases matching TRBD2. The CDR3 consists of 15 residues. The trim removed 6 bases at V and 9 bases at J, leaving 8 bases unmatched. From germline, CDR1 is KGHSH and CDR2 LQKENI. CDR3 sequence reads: CASSLGLAGAFEQFF. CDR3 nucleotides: TGTGCCAGCTCCCTCGGACTAGCGGGAGCTTTTGAGCAGTTCTTC. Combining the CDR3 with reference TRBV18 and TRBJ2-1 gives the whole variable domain NAGVMQNPRHLVRRRGQEARLRCSPMKGHSHVYWYRQLPEEGLKFMVYLQKENIIDESGMPKERFSAEFPKEGPSILRIQQVVRGDSAAYFCASSLGLAGAFEQFFGPGTRLTVL.

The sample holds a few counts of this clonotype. In DNA form, the CDR3 reads TGCAGTGCCCCCCGAAGGCAGGACCAAGAGACCCAGTACTTC. Translation gives CSAPRRQDQETQYF. The rearrangement uses TRBV20-1 and TRBJ2-5; D is uncertain. V lost 6 bases and J 0 bases, leaving 14 bases between the germline ends. CDR1 is DFQATT and CDR2 is SNEGSKA in the germline V gene (reference sequence). The CDR3 sequence is 14 residues long.

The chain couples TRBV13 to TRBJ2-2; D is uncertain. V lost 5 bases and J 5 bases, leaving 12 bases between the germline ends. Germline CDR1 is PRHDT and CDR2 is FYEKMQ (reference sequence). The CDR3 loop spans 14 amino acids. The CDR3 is CASSIGSTTGELFF. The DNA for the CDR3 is TGTGCCAGCAGCATCGGGTCTACAACCGGGGAGCTGTTTTTT.

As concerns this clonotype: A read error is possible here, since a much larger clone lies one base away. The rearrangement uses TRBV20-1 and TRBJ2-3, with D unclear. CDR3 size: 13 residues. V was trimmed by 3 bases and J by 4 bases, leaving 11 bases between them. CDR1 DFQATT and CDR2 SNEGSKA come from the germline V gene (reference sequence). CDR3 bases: TGCAGTGCTAGTCACGGCAATGCAGATACGCAGTATTTT. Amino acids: CSASHGNADTQYF.

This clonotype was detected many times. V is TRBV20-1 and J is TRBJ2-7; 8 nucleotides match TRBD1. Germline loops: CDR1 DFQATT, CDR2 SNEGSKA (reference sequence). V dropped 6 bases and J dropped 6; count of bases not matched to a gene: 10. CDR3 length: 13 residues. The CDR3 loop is CSAMRDRGVEQYF. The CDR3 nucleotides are TGCAGTGCCATGAGAGACAGGGGAGTCGAGCAGTACTTC.

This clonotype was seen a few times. DNA for the CDR3: TGTGCCAGCAGCTGGGCGGGTGCGACCTACGAGCAGTACTTC. Translated: CASSWAGATYEQYF. The rearrangement links TRBV11-1 to TRBJ2-7; tentative D call: TRBD2 (5 bases). Trimming took 4 bases from V and 2 from J, leaving 12 bases between them. The CDR3 sequence is 14 residues long. Germline values: CDR1 SGHAT, CDR2 FQDESV (reference sequence). The full variable domain, in which reference TRBV11-1 and TRBJ2-7 provide the parts outside the CDR3, is EAEVAQSPRYKITEKSQAVAFWCDPISGHATLYWYRQILGQGPELLVQFQDESVVDDSQLPKDRFSAERLKGVDSTLKIQPAELGDSAMYLCASSWAGATYEQYFGPGTRLTVT.

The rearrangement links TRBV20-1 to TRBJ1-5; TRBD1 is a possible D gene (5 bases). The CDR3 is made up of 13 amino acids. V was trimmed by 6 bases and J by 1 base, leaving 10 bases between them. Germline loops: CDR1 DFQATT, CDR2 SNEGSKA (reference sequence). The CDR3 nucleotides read TGCAGTGCAGGGGTGCGGAGCAATCAGCCCCAGCATTTT. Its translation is CSAGVRSNQPQHF.

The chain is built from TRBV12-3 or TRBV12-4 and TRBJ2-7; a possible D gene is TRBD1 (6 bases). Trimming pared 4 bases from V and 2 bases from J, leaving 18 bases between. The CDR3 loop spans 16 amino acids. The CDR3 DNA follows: TGTGCCAGCAGTTACTCCGGGACAAGGAAGCCCTACGAGCAGTACTTC. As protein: CASSYSGTRKPYEQYF.

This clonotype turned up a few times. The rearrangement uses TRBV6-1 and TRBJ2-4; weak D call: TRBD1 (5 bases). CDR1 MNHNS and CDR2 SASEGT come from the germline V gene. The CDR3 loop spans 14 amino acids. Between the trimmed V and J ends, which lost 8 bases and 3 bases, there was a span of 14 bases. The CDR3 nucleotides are TGTGCCAGCCAACAACAGGTGGACAAAAACATTCAGTACTTC. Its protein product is CASQQQVDKNIQYF.

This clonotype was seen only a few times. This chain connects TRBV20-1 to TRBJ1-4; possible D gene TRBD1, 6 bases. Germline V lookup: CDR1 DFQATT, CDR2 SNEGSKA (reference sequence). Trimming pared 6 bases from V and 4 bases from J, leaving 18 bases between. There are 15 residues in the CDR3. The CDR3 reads CSATDRTAGNEKLFF. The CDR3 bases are TGCAGTGCAACAGATCGGACAGCTGGTAATGAAAAACTGTTTTTT.

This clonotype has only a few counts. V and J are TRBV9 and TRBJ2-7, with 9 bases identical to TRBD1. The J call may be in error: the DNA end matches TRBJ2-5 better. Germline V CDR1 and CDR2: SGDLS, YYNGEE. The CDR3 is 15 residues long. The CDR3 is CASSVVGQGVETQYF. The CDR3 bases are TGTGCCAGCAGCGTAGTGGGACAGGGTGTGGAGACCCAGTACTTC.

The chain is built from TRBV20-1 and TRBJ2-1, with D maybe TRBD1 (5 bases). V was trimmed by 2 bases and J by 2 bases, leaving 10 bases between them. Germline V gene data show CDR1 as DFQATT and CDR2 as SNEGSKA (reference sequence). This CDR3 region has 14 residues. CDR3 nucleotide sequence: TGCAGTGCTAGACAGGGTGTCGCCTACAATGAGCAGTTCTTC. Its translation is CSARQGVAYNEQFF.

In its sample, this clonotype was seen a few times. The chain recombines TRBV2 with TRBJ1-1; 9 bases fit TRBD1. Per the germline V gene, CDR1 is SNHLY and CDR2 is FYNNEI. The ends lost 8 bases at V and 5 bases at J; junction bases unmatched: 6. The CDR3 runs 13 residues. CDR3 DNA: TGTGCCAGCGGCCGGGACAGGGATACTGAAGCTTTCTTT. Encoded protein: CASGRDRDTEAFF.

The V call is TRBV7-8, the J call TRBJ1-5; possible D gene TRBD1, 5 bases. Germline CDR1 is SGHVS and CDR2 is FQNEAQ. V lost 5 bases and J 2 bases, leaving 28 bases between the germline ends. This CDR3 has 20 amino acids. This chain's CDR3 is CASSPYARTSRGGGNQPQHF. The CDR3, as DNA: TGTGCCAGCAGCCCCTACGCACGGACATCCCGAGGTGGTGGCAATCAGCCCCAGCATTTT.

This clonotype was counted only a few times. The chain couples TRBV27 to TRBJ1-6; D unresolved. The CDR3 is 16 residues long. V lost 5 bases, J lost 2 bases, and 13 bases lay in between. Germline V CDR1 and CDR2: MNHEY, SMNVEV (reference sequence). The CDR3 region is CASSKLAYPYNSPLHF. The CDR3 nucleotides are TGTGCCAGCAGTAAACTTGCGTACCCCTATAATTCACCCCTCCACTTT.

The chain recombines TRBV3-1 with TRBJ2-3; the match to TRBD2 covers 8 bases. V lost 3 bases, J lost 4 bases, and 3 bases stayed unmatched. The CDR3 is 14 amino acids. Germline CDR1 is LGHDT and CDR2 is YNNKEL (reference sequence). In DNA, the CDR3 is TGTGCCAGCAGCCAGCCCGGGGGGGCAGATACGCAGTATTTT. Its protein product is CASSQPGGADTQYF.

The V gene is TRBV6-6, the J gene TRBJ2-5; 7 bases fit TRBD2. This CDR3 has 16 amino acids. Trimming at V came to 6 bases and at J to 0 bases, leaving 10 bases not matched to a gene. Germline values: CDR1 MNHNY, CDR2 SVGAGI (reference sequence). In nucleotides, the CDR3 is TGTGCCAGCAGAAACGGGTGGGGGGGGGACCAAGAGACCCAGTACTTC. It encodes CASRNGWGGDQETQYF.

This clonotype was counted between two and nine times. CDR3 in DNA: TGTGCCAGCAGCGGATCCGGGACAGGGAACACTGAAGCTTTCTTT. Translation: CASSGSGTGNTEAFF. This chain connects TRBV9 to TRBJ1-1; 8 nucleotides match TRBD1. V shed 3 bases and J 1 base; nucleotides not matched to a gene: 5. The germline CDR1 and CDR2 sequences are SGDLS and YYNGEE. The CDR3 length is 15 residues.

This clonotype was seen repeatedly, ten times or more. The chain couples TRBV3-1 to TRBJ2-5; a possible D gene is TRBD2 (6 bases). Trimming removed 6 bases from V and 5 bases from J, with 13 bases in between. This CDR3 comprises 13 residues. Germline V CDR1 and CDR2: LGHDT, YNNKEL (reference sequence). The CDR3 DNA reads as TGTGCCAGCAGTAGCGGAGGTGGGGAGACCCAGTACTTC. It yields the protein CASSSGGGETQYF.

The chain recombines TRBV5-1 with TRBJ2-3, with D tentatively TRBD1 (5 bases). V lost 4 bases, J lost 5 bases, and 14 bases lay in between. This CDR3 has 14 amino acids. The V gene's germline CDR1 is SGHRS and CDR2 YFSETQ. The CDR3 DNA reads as TGCGCCAGCAGCGTCCAGGGCTGGAGAGATACGCAGTATTTT. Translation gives CASSVQGWRDTQYF.

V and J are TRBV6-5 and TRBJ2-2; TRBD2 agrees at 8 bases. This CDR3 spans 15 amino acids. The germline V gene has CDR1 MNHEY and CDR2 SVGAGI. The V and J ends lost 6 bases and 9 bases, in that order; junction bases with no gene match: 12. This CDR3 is CASRVNRGGVRELFF. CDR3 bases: TGTGCCAGCAGGGTCAACCGGGGGGGTGTACGGGAGCTGTTTTTT.